This entry lists 32 T cell receptor beta chains sequenced from one sample in a study of blood T cell repertoires in COVID-19. Clones were sequenced by immunoSEQ multiplex PCR, and TCRdb holds only the in-frame ones, with some missing. The sample includes 30,000 to 35,000 clones, more than 70% of them seen just once. The specimen was peripheral blood. The receptors were gathered from a human donor in a cohort sampled during active COVID-19.

V is TRBV6-6 and J is TRBJ2-2; a possible D gene is TRBD1 (6 bases). The V and J ends lost 0 bases and 4 bases respectively, with 9 bases between them. From germline, CDR1 is MNHNY and CDR2 SVGAGI (reference sequence). The CDR3 is 15 amino acids. The CDR3 DNA sequence: TGTGCCAGCAGTTACTCGGGGGCTAGCACCGGGGAGCTGTTTTTT. The encoded protein is CASSYSGASTGELFF.

The CDR3 is CASSEAGVTTDTQYF. The CDR3 coding sequence is TGTGCCAGCAGTGAAGCGGGGGTGACCACAGATACGCAGTATTTT. The rearrangement joins TRBV6-4 to TRBJ2-3, with 8 positions matching TRBD2. Germline CDR1 MRHNA, CDR2 SNTAGT. The CDR3 length is 15 residues. Trimming cost V 3 bases and J 2 bases; bases outside gene matches: 4.

J is TRBJ2-6 and V is TRBV14; D possibly corresponds to TRBD2 (6 bases). This CDR3 comprises 14 residues. Trimming left V 3 bases short and J 4 bases short, with 7 bases between. From germline, CDR1 is SGHDN and CDR2 FVKESK. CDR3 protein: CASSQAGGANVLTF. As DNA, the CDR3 is TGTGCCAGCAGCCAGGCGGGAGGGGCCAACGTCCTGACTTTC.

This clone was seen a single time. The J gene is TRBJ2-7, the V gene TRBV30, with 9 bases fitting TRBD1. CDR1 and CDR2 from the germline V gene are GTSNPN and SVGIG (reference sequence). V shed 5 bases, J shed 4 bases, and the junction held 15 bases outside the gene matches. This CDR3 spans 16 amino acids. The CDR3 coding sequence is TGTGCCTGGGGTGGGTACAAGGGACAGGGAATTTACGAGCAGTACTTC. It translates to CAWGGYKGQGIYEQYF.

The chain links TRBV19 to TRBJ1-1, with 9 bases lining up with TRBD1. This CDR3 comprises 12 residues. The V gene's germline CDR1 is LNHDA and CDR2 SQIVND (reference sequence). With 9 bases clipped from V and 10 bases from J, the junction kept 9 bases outside the gene matches. The CDR3 coding sequence is TGTGCCAGCGGGGACAGGGTAGGGGGAGCTTTCTTT. Amino acids: CASGDRVGGAFF.

The gene calls are TRBV11-2 and TRBJ2-7; the D is unclear. V shed 1 base and J shed 2 bases, with 6 bases lying between them. This CDR3 has 13 amino acids. CDR1 is SGHAT, CDR2 FQNNGV, per germline. CDR3 bases: TGTGCCAGCAGCTTAGTACTGCCCTACGAGCAGTACTTC. Translating gives CASSLVLPYEQYF.

The gene calls are TRBV24-1 and TRBJ2-1; TRBD2 agrees at 11 bases. V was pared by 2 bases and J by 4 bases, with 9 bases of the junction left unmatched. The CDR3 loop spans 18 amino acids. Germline V gene data show CDR1 as KGHDR and CDR2 as SFDVKD. The CDR3 nucleotides are TGTGCCACCAGTGATTCGCTAGCGGGAGGTTCACTTTACAATGAGCAGTTCTTC. It codes for CATSDSLAGGSLYNEQFF.

This rearrangement joins TRBV10-3 to TRBJ2-5, with 9 bases lining up with TRBD1. In germline, CDR1 is ENHRY, CDR2 SYGVKD. V gave up 4 bases and J gave up 5 bases; unmatched junction bases: 2. The length of the CDR3 is 13 residues. As DNA, the CDR3 is TGTGCCATCAGTGCTGGGACAGGGGAGACCCAGTACTTC. Amino acids: CAISAGTGETQYF.

The chain joins TRBV14 to TRBJ2-3; 10 nucleotides match TRBD2. This CDR3 is 20 amino acids long. After removal of 2 bases from V and 5 bases from J, the junction contained 19 bases not matched to a gene. Germline CDR1 is SGHDN and CDR2 is FVKESK. CDR3 residues: CASSQTAREQREGLGDTQYF. CDR3 coding DNA: TGTGCCAGCAGCCAAACGGCCCGTGAACAGCGGGAGGGCCTGGGAGATACGCAGTATTTT.

The J gene is TRBJ2-3, the V gene TRBV11-3, with 10 bases fitting TRBD2. V shed 5 bases, J shed 2 bases, and the junction held 4 bases outside the gene matches. The CDR3 is 15 amino acids. Germline V lookup: CDR1 SGHNT, CDR2 YENEEA. CDR3 in amino acids: CASSEREGPTDTQYF. The CDR3 region has the DNA TGTGCCAGCAGCGAGCGGGAGGGCCCCACAGATACGCAGTATTTT. The whole variable domain, filled in from reference TRBV11-3 and TRBJ2-3, reads EAGVVQSPRYKIIEKKQPVAFWCNPISGHNTLYWYLQNLGQGPELLIRYENEEAVDDSQLPKDRFSAERLKGVDSTLKIQPAELGDSAVYLCASSEREGPTDTQYFGPGTRLTVL.

The V call is TRBV2, the J call TRBJ2-7, with D uncertain. Germline-derived CDR1 and CDR2 are SNHLY and FYNNEI. This CDR3 contains 12 residues. The CDR3 DNA sequence: TGTGCTGCCTCGGAGAGCTCCTACGAGCAGTACTTC. This sequence encodes CAASESSYEQYF.

This clone is medium-sized in the sample. This chain links TRBV7-6 with TRBJ1-3; perhaps TRBD1 as D (6 bases). The CDR3 is 18 amino acids. CDR1 is SGHVS and CDR2 is FNYEAQ in the germline V gene. Trimming shortened V by 0 bases and J by 0 bases, and 15 bases separated the two germline ends. Here the CDR3 DNA reads TGTGCCAGCAGCTTAGCAGTAGACAGGAAGGACTCTGGAAACACCATATATTTT. This translates into CASSLAVDRKDSGNTIYF. The full variable domain, completed using reference TRBV7-6 and TRBJ1-3, is GAGVSQSPRYKVTKRGQDVALRCDPISGHVSLYWYRQALGQGPEFLTYFNYEAQQDKSGLPNDRFSAERPEGSISTLTIQRTEQRDSAMYRCASSLAVDRKDSGNTIYFGEGSWLTVV.

This clone occurred a few times. The rearrangement uses TRBV6-6 and TRBJ2-1, with 7 bases matching TRBD2. J gave up 9 bases and V 6 bases, and 5 bases lay outside the gene matches. Germline V CDR1 and CDR2: MNHNY, SVGAGI (reference sequence). The CDR3 consists of 12 residues. For the CDR3, the DNA is TGTGCCAGCAGGGCGGGAGCGGCTGAGCAGTTCTTC. Amino acid sequence: CASRAGAAEQFF.

The J gene is TRBJ2-2, the V gene TRBV2, with a weak D call TRBD1 (7 bases). The germline CDR1 and CDR2 sequences are SNHLY and FYNNEI. V was shortened by 7 bases and J by 2 bases, with 20 bases between the two germline ends. The CDR3 loop spans 17 amino acids. CDR3 sequence (DNA): TGTGCCAGCACCCCAGGGGGGACTTCAAGAAACACCGGGGAGCTGTTTTTT. Translation: CASTPGGTSRNTGELFF.

The rearrangement joins TRBV10-2 to TRBJ1-3; no reliable D call. The V end lost 4 bases, the J end lost 4 bases, and 8 bases lay between the germline ends. This CDR3 region has 13 residues. Germline V CDR1 and CDR2: WSHSY, SAAADI. The CDR3 region is CASSVLLGNTIYF. CDR3 nucleotide sequence: TGCGCCAGCAGTGTCCTCTTAGGAAACACCATATATTTT.

The V call is TRBV18, the J call TRBJ1-6; D may be TRBD1 (6 bases). This CDR3 comprises 15 residues. V was clipped by 1 base and J by 14 bases, with 18 bases between them. CDR1 KGHSH and CDR2 LQKENI come from the germline V gene. CDR3 protein: CASSPLIITQGALHF. The CDR3 coding sequence is TGTGCCAGCTCACCACTGATCATAACACAGGGAGCCCTCCACTTT.

The chain joins TRBV28 to TRBJ2-3; 9 bases fit TRBD2. The germline V gene encodes CDR1 MDHEN and CDR2 SYDVKM. The J segment lost 6 bases and the V segment lost 7 bases, leaving 11 bases of the junction unmatched. The length of the CDR3 is 15 residues. This chain's CDR3 is CASTLGGLATDTQYF. CDR3 in DNA: TGTGCCAGCACCCTAGGGGGACTAGCTACCGATACGCAGTATTTT.

This clone showed up just a few times. The V gene is TRBV4-3, the J gene TRBJ1-2, with D tentatively TRBD1 (5 bases). The V gene lost 4 bases and the J gene lost 9 bases, with 21 bases spanning the gap. The CDR3 consists of 15 residues. The germline gives CDR1 LGHNA, CDR2 YSLEER. As DNA, the CDR3 is TGCGCCAGCAGCCCGGGCTCCCGACAGTCCCATCGCTACACCTTC. Amino acid sequence: CASSPGSRQSHRYTF.

This clone was detected once. This chain connects TRBV11-2 to TRBJ1-1; D is possibly TRBD1 (6 bases). Trimming stripped 1 base from V and 1 base from J, with 13 bases between. This CDR3 has 16 residues. CDR1 SGHAT and CDR2 FQNNGV come from the germline V gene. CDR3 sequence (DNA): TGTGCCAGCAGCTTAGGATTCGGCAGGGGGAACACTGAAGCTTTCTTT. Encoded protein: CASSLGFGRGNTEAFF. Filled out from reference TRBV11-2 and TRBJ1-1, the complete variable domain reads EAGVAQSPRYKIIEKRQSVAFWCNPISGHATLYWYQQILGQGPKLLIQFQNNGVVDDSQLPKDRFSAERLKGVDSTLKIQPAKLEDSAVYLCASSLGFGRGNTEAFFGQGTRLTVV.

CDR3 in amino acids: CASSYMRTGGSYGYTF. The CDR3 DNA sequence: TGTGCCAGCAGTTATATGAGGACAGGGGGCTCATATGGCTACACCTTC. The chain carries TRBV6-5 and TRBJ1-2, with 11 bases lining up with TRBD1. Unmatched junction bases numbered 8, after V lost 3 bases and J lost 5 bases. Germline CDR1 is MNHEY and CDR2 is SVGAGI. This CDR3 is built from 16 residues.

The rearrangement uses TRBV5-6 and TRBJ1-3; the D gene is possibly TRBD1 (6 bases). V lost 1 base and J 5 bases, leaving 13 bases between the germline ends. Germline values: CDR1 SGHDT, CDR2 YYEEEE. The CDR3 length is 15 residues. The CDR3 nucleotides read TGTGCCAGCAGCTTGAGGGGGTCTCGAAGAAACACCATATATTTT. Its translation: CASSLRGSRRNTIYF.

The genes are TRBV7-2 and TRBJ2-5, with TRBD1 identical over 9 bases. J was trimmed by 4 bases and V by 5 bases; bases with no gene match: 8. The CDR3 is 15 amino acids. Germline CDR1 is SGHTA and CDR2 is FQGNSA. The CDR3 spells CASSRGQGDRETQYF. CDR3 DNA sequence: TGTGCCAGCAGCCGGGGACAGGGAGACCGAGAGACCCAGTACTTC.

The V gene is TRBV6-5, the J gene TRBJ1-1, with TRBD1 identical over 9 bases. Germline loops: CDR1 MNHEY, CDR2 SVGAGI. The V and J ends lost 0 bases and 3 bases, in that order; junction bases with no gene match: 2. The CDR3 runs to 15 residues. CDR3 coding DNA: TGTGCCAGCAGTTACTCGAACAGGGGGCACACTGAAGCTTTCTTT. This codes for CASSYSNRGHTEAFF.

A single count supports this clone. The chain employs TRBV9 and TRBJ2-7; 7 nucleotides agree with TRBD1. The J segment lost 0 bases and the V segment lost 4 bases, leaving 1 base of the junction unmatched. CDR3 size: 13 residues. Germline lookup yields CDR1 SGDLS and CDR2 YYNGEE. The CDR3 nucleotides read TGTGCCAGCAGCCGGGACAGCTCCTACGAGCAGTACTTC. Translation gives CASSRDSSYEQYF.

V and J are TRBV18 and TRBJ2-5, with 8 nucleotides matching TRBD1. CDR1 KGHSH and CDR2 LQKENI come from the germline V gene. The CDR3 loop spans 15 amino acids. Trimming removed 4 bases from V and 3 bases from J; junction bases left unmatched: 7. DNA of the CDR3: TGTGCCAGCTCACTAGACAGGGGAAACAAAGAGACCCAGTACTTC. This encodes CASSLDRGNKETQYF.

This clone has more than one count but fewer than ten. The chain combines TRBV9 with TRBJ2-7; D possibly corresponds to TRBD2 (5 bases). The CDR3 spans 14 residues. Trimming took 0 bases from V and 5 from J, leaving 12 bases between them. Germline values: CDR1 SGDLS, CDR2 YYNGEE. The CDR3 loop reads CASSVGGSGNEQYF. The CDR3, as DNA: TGTGCCAGCAGCGTAGGTGGGAGTGGGAACGAGCAGTACTTC.

V usage is TRBV15 and J usage is TRBJ1-4; 7 positions match TRBD1. Germline V gene lookup returns CDR1 LNHNV and CDR2 YYDKDF (reference sequence). Germline trimming cut 5 bases from V and 0 bases from J; bases unmatched to any gene: 6. The CDR3 sequence is 16 residues long. The DNA for the CDR3 is TGTGCCACCAGCCAGGGGGGTAGTGCAACTAATGAAAAACTGTTTTTT. The encoded protein is CATSQGGSATNEKLFF. The entire variable domain, with the rest obtained from reference TRBV15 and TRBJ1-4, is as follows: DAMVIQNPRYQVTQFGKPVTLSCSQTLNHNVMYWYQQKSSQAPKLLFHYYDKDFNNEADTPDNFQSRRPNTSFCFLDIRSPGLGDTAMYLCATSQGGSATNEKLFFGSGTQLSVL.

V gene TRBV7-8 combines with J gene TRBJ2-1; 10 positions match TRBD2. After removal of 4 bases from V and 7 bases from J, the junction contained 13 bases not matched to a gene. The CDR3 sequence is 17 residues long. Looked up from germline, CDR1 is SGHVS and CDR2 is FQNEAQ. The CDR3 DNA reads as TGTGCCAGCAGCTCTACTAGCGGGATGGGGGGCAGTAATGAGCAGTTCTTC. Its translation is CASSSTSGMGGSNEQFF.

V gene TRBV28 combines with J gene TRBJ2-1; 8 positions agree with TRBD2. The germline V gene has CDR1 MDHEN and CDR2 SYDVKM. The CDR3 totals 15 residues. J was trimmed by 6 bases and V by 6 bases; bases with no gene match: 10. DNA for the CDR3: TGTGCCAGCAGGCGGATGGCGGGAGGACGCAATGAGCAGTTCTTC. Its translation: CASRRMAGGRNEQFF.

This rearrangement joins TRBV27 to TRBJ1-1; possibly TRBD1 for D (6 bases). Germline V gene data show CDR1 as MNHEY and CDR2 as SMNVEV (reference sequence). The CDR3 is made up of 14 amino acids. V gave up 1 base and J gave up 9 bases, with 15 bases separating them. CDR3: CASSLWKGVPQAFF. DNA for the CDR3: TGTGCCAGCAGTTTATGGAAGGGGGTGCCGCAAGCTTTCTTT.

The chain carries TRBV27 and TRBJ2-7; 11 nucleotides align to TRBD1. V lost 6 bases and J lost 5; bases outside the gene matches: 9. The CDR3 length is 15 residues. Per germline, CDR1 MNHEY and CDR2 SMNVEV (reference sequence). CDR3 region: CASRTRTGGVNEQYF. In nucleotides, the CDR3 is TGTGCCAGCAGGACCCGGACAGGGGGCGTGAACGAGCAGTACTTC.

The chain carries TRBV5-1 and TRBJ2-2, with no clear D. The V end lost 2 bases, the J end lost 1 base, and 12 bases lay between the germline ends. The germline V gene has CDR1 SGHRS and CDR2 YFSETQ. This CDR3 is 16 amino acids long. CDR3 protein: CASSFGALRNTGELFF. CDR3 sequence (DNA): TGCGCCAGCAGCTTCGGAGCCTTGAGGAACACCGGGGAGCTGTTTTTT.